Listed below are T cell receptor beta chains from one sample, sequenced in a study of PD-1 blockade in classical Hodgkin lymphoma. The method was immunoSEQ multiplex PCR; TCRdb's version includes in-frame clones alone and lacks a portion of them. The sample consists of 25,000 to 35,000 clones, roughly four fifths of them appearing once. The material sequenced was CD4+ T cells from blood, taken before the fourth cycle of nivolumab. The receptors come from a human donor with classical Hodgkin lymphoma. Each CDR3 is given with its conserved first and last residue. The D gene is left open where the match is weak. Some rows mark clone size as missing; the rest say once, few, many or name a class of expanded clone.

j_call v_call d_call clone_size cdr3_nt cdr3_aa
TRBJ1-1 TRBV12-5 NA NA TGTGCTAGTGGTTTGGTAAGAGGCGGGAACACTGAAGCTTTCTTT CASGLVRGGNTEAFF
TRBJ2-5 TRBV29-1 NA few TGCAGCGCGACAGAAGCCCAAGAGACCCAGTACTTC CSATEAQETQYF
TRBJ2-5 TRBV6-6 NA NA TGTGCCAGCAGTTTCCAAGCGTCGGAAGAGACCCAGTACTTC CASSFQASEETQYF
TRBJ1-3 TRBV4-2 TRBD1 few TGTGCCAGCAGACCCAGCTTGGGACAGGGAAGGAACACCATATATTTT CASRPSLGQGRNTIYF
TRBJ2-7 TRBV9 NA NA TGTGCCAGCAGCGTCTATGAGGGCTACGAGCAGTACTTC CASSVYEGYEQYF
TRBJ2-3 TRBV5-1 TRBD2 NA TGCGCCAGCAGCCCGACTAGCGGGGTTACAGATACGCAGTATTTT CASSPTSGVTDTQYF
TRBJ1-1 TRBV29-1 NA NA TGCAGCGCAGGGACCTCCCGGGGCACTGAAGCTTTCTTT CSAGTSRGTEAFF
TRBJ1-5 TRBV5-8 NA NA TGTGCCAGCAGCTTGGAGCGAGATCAGCCCCAGCATTTT CASSLERDQPQHF
TRBJ2-1 TRBV5-1 NA NA TGCGCCAGCAGCATACAGGGTCCCACCTACAATGAGCAGTTCTTC CASSIQGPTYNEQFF
TRBJ1-4 TRBV21-1 NA once TGTGCCAGCAGCAAAGCTGGGACAGCTAATGAAAAACTGTTTTTT CASSKAGTANEKLFF
TRBJ2-7 TRBV6-6 NA NA TGTGCCAGCAGCCCGAGGCCCTACGAGCAGTACTTC CASSPRPYEQYF
TRBJ2-1 TRBV5-4 NA NA TGTGCCAGCAGCTTGAAGGTTAACTACAATGAGCAGTTCTTC CASSLKVNYNEQFF
TRBJ1-4 TRBV5-1 NA NA TGCGCCAGCAAATCTTCGGTAGAAAATGAAAAACTGTTTTTT CASKSSVENEKLFF
TRBJ2-3 TRBV10-3 NA NA TGTGCCATCAGTGCCACCAAGGTGGGGGTCACAGATACGCAGTATTTT CAISATKVGVTDTQYF
TRBJ1-5 TRBV10-3 NA NA TGTGCCATCAGCCGAGAGGGCAATCAGCCCCAGCATTTT CAISREGNQPQHF
TRBJ1-2 TRBV10-3 NA NA TGTGCCATCAGTGACCGCCAACCGGGCCCTAACTATGGCTACACCTTC CAISDRQPGPNYGYTF
TRBJ1-2 TRBV9 NA NA TGTGCCAGCACTCCCGACATAGATGGCTACACCTTC CASTPDIDGYTF
TRBJ2-7 TRBV5-1 TRBD1 NA TGCGCCAGCAGTCTCCTAGACAGGGCTGGGATGCAGTACTTC CASSLLDRAGMQYF
TRBJ1-2 TRBV6-5 NA NA TGTGCCACCGGTGGGGAGCAGATGCCCTACTATGGCTACACCTTC CATGGEQMPYYGYTF
TRBJ2-1 TRBV7-9 NA few TGTGCCAGCAGCTATTCTAGCCTGGGGCAGTTCTTC CASSYSSLGQFF
TRBJ1-4 TRBV7-9 NA NA TGTGCCAGCAGCTTAAAGGCCCGGGTTGAAAAACTGTTTTTT CASSLKARVEKLFF
TRBJ2-7 TRBV28 TRBD1 NA TGTGCCAGCAGGGAACAGGGGGATTCCTACGAGCAGTACTTC CASREQGDSYEQYF
TRBJ2-5 TRBV15 TRBD1 NA TGTGCCACCAGCAGAGACCCTGGACAGGGGGAGACCCAGTACTTC CATSRDPGQGETQYF
TRBJ1-1 TRBV29-1 TRBD1 once TGCAGCGTGACAGGACAGGGGAACACTGAAGCTTTCTTT CSVTGQGNTEAFF
TRBJ1-3 TRBV11-2 NA NA TGTGCCAGCAGCTTAGGGGGGCCAGCCTCTGGAAACACCATATATTTT CASSLGGPASGNTIYF
TRBJ1-1 TRBV6-5 NA NA TGTGCCAGCCGCGGGGGGGCCACTGAAGCTTTCTTT CASRGGATEAFF
TRBJ2-7 TRBV28 NA NA TGTGCCACCTCCCTAGCGAGGGGGCTCCCCTACGAGCAGTACTTC CATSLARGLPYEQYF
TRBJ1-5 TRBV6-5 NA NA TGTGCCAGCTCACGGGTCTTCAATCAGCCCCAGCATTTT CASSRVFNQPQHF
TRBJ2-7 TRBV5-1 NA NA TGCGCCAGCAGCAGTGGGCTGGCGGGTTACGAGCAGTACTTC CASSSGLAGYEQYF
TRBJ2-7 TRBV7-3 NA NA TGTGCCAGCAGCTTAATCAAGGGCCACGAGCAGTACTTC CASSLIKGHEQYF